The clone carrying this T cell receptor beta chain was seen only a few times. Its antigen is not identified. Indicated treatment: approximately 9-day PBMC culture with coronavirus spike peptide pools or control peptides (ViraFEST assay). ViraFEST used peptide pools to expand antigen-specific T cells before TCR sequencing. The CDR3 spans 12 residues. Trimming took off 4 bases at V and 8 bases at J, with 8 bases between the two ends. CDR1 SEHNR and CDR2 FQNEAQ come from the germline V gene (reference sequence). The Oncomine TCR Beta short-read assay was applied to DNA of cultured CD4+ T cells. TCRdb recomputed calls from the PCR reads with MiXCR, one row per CDR3 protein. The sample has 16,000 or so distinct CDR3 sequences, around two fifths seen once. These data belong to a study of vaccination and CD4 T cells after COVID-19. Across the study: Researchers treated control cultures with a CEFX pool, an HIV-1 Nef pool, or no peptide. Notes on the study in general: The great majority, 304 of 307 vaccine-specific clones, proved spike mono-reactive in convalescent patients.

The source is a human donor who had recovered from COVID-19. V is TRBV7-9 and J is TRBJ2-2; D unclear. The material sequenced was CD4+ T cells from blood, cultured in vitro, taken after SARS-CoV-2 vaccination. The CDR3 sequence: CASSYMGGELFF. The DNA for the CDR3 is TGTGCCAGCAGCTATATGGGGGGGGAGCTGTTTTTT.